This T cell receptor (beta chain) originates from a study of T-cell memory formation after mild COVID-19. Study results and limitations: SARS-CoV-2 specificity was not confirmed for second-wave clones peaking on day 37. Most CD4+ clones that shrank were in CM and EM, while CD8+ ones turned up in EMRA.

The CDR3 spans 13 residues. Between the trimmed V and J ends, which lost 4 bases and 1 base, there was a span of 8 bases. Germline CDR1 reads LGHNA; CDR2 reads YNFKEQ. MiXCR, applied by TCRdb to the 5' RACE reads, yields one record per CDR3 protein. The sample contains roughly 450,000 distinct CDR3 sequences, roughly 20% of which appear only once. Remarks on this clonotype: The antigen remains unidentified.

This receptor was obtained from an adult woman who had mild COVID-19 (a few samples of this study predate the infection). Cell type and time point are not known. The chain combines TRBV4-2 with TRBJ2-7, with D hard to call. The sequenced sample was PBMCs or a T cell subset sorted from them (not recorded which). The DNA of the CDR3 is TGTGCCAGCAGCCCCACTGCTTCCTACGAGCAGTACTTC. Its protein is CASSPTASYEQYF.